These 10 T cell receptor beta chains share one sample of origin, sequenced in a study of T cell responses to AZD1222 COVID-19 vaccine. TCRdb keeps only in-frame clones here, not all; method: immunoSEQ multiplex PCR. The table has some 150,000 clones, 92% seen once. Sequenced here: peripheral blood, sampled 28 days after the second AZD1222 dose. These receptor sequences come from an adult who received the AZD1222 COVID-19 vaccine.

J is TRBJ2-5 and V is TRBV19; tentative D call: TRBD2 (5 bases). This CDR3 comprises 14 residues. V lost 3 bases to trimming and J lost 5 bases, with 13 bases between them. The germline CDR1 and CDR2 sequences are LNHDA and SQIVND (reference sequence). This CDR3 reads CASSMRASKETQYF. The DNA of the CDR3 is TGTGCCAGTAGTATGAGGGCCTCTAAGGAGACCCAGTACTTC.

This rearrangement joins TRBV11-3 to TRBJ2-1; no clear D gene. V was clipped by 4 bases and J by 9 bases, with 22 bases between them. The CDR3 sequence is 16 residues long. The germline V gene encodes CDR1 SGHNT and CDR2 YENEEA. The CDR3 DNA follows: TGTGCCAGCAGCTCACTCGGCGGAGTCGGTGTGGGTGAGCAGTTCTTC. This codes for CASSSLGGVGVGEQFF.

The chain joins TRBV3-1 (or the pseudogene TRBV3-2) to TRBJ2-7, with 11 positions matching TRBD2. V trimming: 4 bases; J trimming: 3 bases; junction bases outside the gene matches: 5. Per germline, CDR1 LGHDT and CDR2 YNNKEL (reference sequence). This CDR3 spans 15 amino acids. Here the CDR3 reads CASSPRTSGYYEQYF. The CDR3 DNA sequence: TGTGCCAGCAGCCCGAGGACTAGCGGGTACTACGAGCAGTACTTC.

The genes are TRBV15 and TRBJ2-2; unclear D gene. CDR1 LNHNV and CDR2 YYDKDF come from the germline V gene (reference sequence). This CDR3 has 14 amino acids. The ends were cut back, 3 bases at V and 0 bases at J, with 5 bases in the middle. The CDR3: CATSSGPNTGELFF. In DNA form, the CDR3 reads TGTGCCACCAGCAGTGGACCGAACACCGGGGAGCTGTTTTTT.

The rearrangement joins TRBV27 to TRBJ2-1, with D possibly matching TRBD1 (6 bases). V was shortened by 2 bases and J by 5 bases, with 13 bases between the two germline ends. The CDR3 is made up of 15 amino acids. From germline, CDR1 is MNHEY and CDR2 SMNVEV (reference sequence). CDR3 residues: CASSLMGANNNEQFF. The CDR3 DNA reads TGTGCCAGCAGTTTAATGGGGGCGAACAACAATGAGCAGTTCTTC.

The CDR3: CASTDQSEQYF. The CDR3 coding sequence is TGCGCCAGCACCGATCAGTCCGAGCAGTACTTC. The J gene is TRBJ2-7, the V gene TRBV5-1; D is ambiguous. Trimming stripped 6 bases from V and 6 bases from J, with 10 bases between. Per the germline V gene, CDR1 is SGHRS and CDR2 is YFSETQ. This CDR3 has 11 amino acids. The variable domain in full, completed from reference TRBV5-1 and TRBJ2-7, reads KAGVTQTPRYLIKTRGQQVTLSCSPISGHRSVSWYQQTPGQGLQFLFEYFSETQRNKGNFPGRFSGRQFSNSRSEMNVSTLELGDSALYLCASTDQSEQYFGPGTRLTVT.

The chain recombines TRBV12-3 or TRBV12-4 with TRBJ2-7; the D call may be TRBD1 or TRBD2 (5 bases each). This CDR3 has 12 residues. V dropped 6 bases and J dropped 4 bases, with 10 bases sitting between them. The CDR3, as DNA: TGTGCCAGCAGAAGGGACGGGTACGAGCAGTACTTC. As protein: CASRRDGYEQYF.

This clone appeared a single time. The chain has TRBV19 and TRBJ1-1; the D is unclear. Germline V gene data show CDR1 as LNHDA and CDR2 as SQIVND (reference sequence). V lost 3 bases, J lost 5 bases, and 13 bases lay in between. The CDR3 has 14 amino acids. In nucleotides, the CDR3 is TGTGCCAGTAGTATTTTTCGCGGGGAGACTGAAGCTTTCTTT. It is translated as CASSIFRGETEAFF.

The CDR3 DNA is TGTGCCAGCAGTACGTCCACACAGGCAACTAATGAAAAACTGTTTTTT. This codes for CASSTSTQATNEKLFF. This chain links TRBV27 with TRBJ1-4, with D possibly matching TRBD1 (5 bases). V was pared by 5 bases and J by 0 bases, with 13 bases between. Germline V gene sequence: CDR1 MNHEY, CDR2 SMNVEV (reference sequence). The CDR3 runs 16 residues.

The genes are TRBV7-3 and TRBJ2-3, with D tentatively TRBD2 (5 bases). V shed 2 bases and J shed 0 bases, with 21 bases lying between them. CDR3 size: 19 residues. Germline CDR1 and CDR2: SGHTA and FQGTGA. The CDR3 bases are TGTGCCAGCAGCTTATGCCGAGGGTCACAGCGGACTAGCACAGATACGCAGTATTTT. This sequence encodes CASSLCRGSQRTSTDTQYF.